The text below deals with one T cell receptor beta chain. Participant reports of clinical history set cohort assignment. These data originate in a study of blood T cell repertoires in COVID-19. Study overall: Samples of COVID-19 (acute and convalescent) were obtained from the United States, Italy and Spain.

Original methodology: Reference gene primer amplification gave nucleated cell count estimates. The protocol was immunoSEQ multiplex PCR, while the TCRdb copy is restricted to in-frame clones and leaves out a portion. That table furnishes V, J and clone size, whereas the DNA furnished D and trimming. The repertoire includes about 200,000 clones, around 84% of them detected once, and over 7% sits in the top ten. Germline V gene lookup returns CDR1 SGHRS and CDR2 YFSETQ. Unmatched junction bases numbered 7, after V lost 4 bases and J lost 0 bases. The CDR3 runs to 16 residues. The sequenced material came from PBMCs or T cells enriched from blood (not recorded which). This receptor was taken from a woman aged 40 to 49 with acute COVID-19. This chain connects TRBV5-1 to TRBJ1-3; 7 bases fit TRBD1. The chain's CDR3 is CASSGGQTSSGNTIYF. CDR3 DNA: TGCGCCAGCAGCGGGGGACAGACAAGCTCTGGAAACACCATATATTTT.